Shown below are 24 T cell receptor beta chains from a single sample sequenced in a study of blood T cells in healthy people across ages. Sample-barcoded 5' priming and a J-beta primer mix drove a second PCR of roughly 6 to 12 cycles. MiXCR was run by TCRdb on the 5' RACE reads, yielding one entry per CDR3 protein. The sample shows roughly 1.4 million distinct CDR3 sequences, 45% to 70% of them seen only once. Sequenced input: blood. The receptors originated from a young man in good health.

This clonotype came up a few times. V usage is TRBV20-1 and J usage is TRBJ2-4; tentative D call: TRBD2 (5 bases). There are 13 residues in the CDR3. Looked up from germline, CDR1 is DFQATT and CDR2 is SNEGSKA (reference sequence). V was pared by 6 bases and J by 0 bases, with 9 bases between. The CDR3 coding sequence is TGCAGTGCCCGTCGGGGAGCCAAAAACATTCAGTACTTC. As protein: CSARRGAKNIQYF.

CDR3 region: CASSRITGNSGYGYTF. The CDR3 DNA follows: TGTGCCAGCAGCCGAATTACAGGGAACTCGGGCTATGGCTACACCTTC. The chain links TRBV7-2 to TRBJ1-2; TRBD1 might be the D (6 bases). The germline gives CDR1 SGHTA, CDR2 FQGNSA. The CDR3 has 16 amino acids. Trimming cost V 5 bases and J 4 bases, with 20 bases left between them.

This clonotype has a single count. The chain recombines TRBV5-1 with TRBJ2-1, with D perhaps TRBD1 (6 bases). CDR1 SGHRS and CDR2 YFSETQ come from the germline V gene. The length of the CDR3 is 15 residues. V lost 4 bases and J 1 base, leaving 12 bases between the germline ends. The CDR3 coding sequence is TGCGCCAGCAGCATTACAGGGAATTCCTACAATGAGCAGTTCTTC. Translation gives CASSITGNSYNEQFF.

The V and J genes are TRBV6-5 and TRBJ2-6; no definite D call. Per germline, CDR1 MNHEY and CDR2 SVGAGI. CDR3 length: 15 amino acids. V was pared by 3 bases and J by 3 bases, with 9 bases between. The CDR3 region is CASSYGRGGANVLTF. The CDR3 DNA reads TGTGCCAGCAGTTATGGAAGAGGTGGGGCCAACGTCCTGACTTTC.

The CDR3 sequence: CASSLVGSPQETQYF. CDR3 coding DNA: TGTGCCAGCAGCTTAGTAGGCAGTCCCCAAGAGACCCAGTACTTC. The chain uses TRBV7-2 and TRBJ2-5; no clear D gene. CDR1 and CDR2 (germline): SGHTA, FQGNSA. CDR3 length: 15 residues. Trimming took off 1 base at V and 1 base at J, with 10 bases between the two ends.

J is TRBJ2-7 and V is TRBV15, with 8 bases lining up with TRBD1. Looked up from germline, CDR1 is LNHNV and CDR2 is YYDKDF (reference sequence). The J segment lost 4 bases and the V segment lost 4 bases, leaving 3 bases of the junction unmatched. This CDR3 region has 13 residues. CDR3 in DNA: TGTGCCACCAGCATAGACAGGGGTTACGAGCAGTACTTC. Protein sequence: CATSIDRGYEQYF.

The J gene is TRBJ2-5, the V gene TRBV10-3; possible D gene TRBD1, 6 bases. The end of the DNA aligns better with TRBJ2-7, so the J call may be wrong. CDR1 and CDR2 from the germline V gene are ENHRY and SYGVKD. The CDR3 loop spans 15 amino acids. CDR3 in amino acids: CAISEAGDPRGEQYF. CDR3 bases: TGTGCCATCAGTGAGGCAGGGGACCCTAGGGGCGAGCAGTACTTC.

The CDR3 DNA reads TGTGCCAGCAGCTTAGTGAAGGGTGAGCAGTTCTTC. Its protein product is CASSLVKGEQFF. V gene TRBV7-2 combines with J gene TRBJ2-1; D ambiguous. CDR3 length: 12 amino acids. Trimming cost V 1 base and J 9 bases, with 7 bases left between them. Germline values: CDR1 SGHTA, CDR2 FQGNSA.

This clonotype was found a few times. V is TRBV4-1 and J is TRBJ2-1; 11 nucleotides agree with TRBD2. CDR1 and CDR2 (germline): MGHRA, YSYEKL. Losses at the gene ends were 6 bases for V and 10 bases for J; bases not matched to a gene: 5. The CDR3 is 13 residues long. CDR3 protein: CASRLAGAGEQFF. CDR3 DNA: TGCGCCAGCAGACTAGCGGGAGCCGGAGAGCAGTTCTTC.

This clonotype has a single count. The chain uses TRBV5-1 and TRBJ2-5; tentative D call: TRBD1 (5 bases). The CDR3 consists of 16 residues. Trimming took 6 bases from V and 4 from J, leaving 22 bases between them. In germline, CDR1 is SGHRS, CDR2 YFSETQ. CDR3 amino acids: CASTYSYDSPAETQYF. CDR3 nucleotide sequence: TGCGCCAGCACATATTCCTACGACAGCCCCGCAGAGACCCAGTACTTC.

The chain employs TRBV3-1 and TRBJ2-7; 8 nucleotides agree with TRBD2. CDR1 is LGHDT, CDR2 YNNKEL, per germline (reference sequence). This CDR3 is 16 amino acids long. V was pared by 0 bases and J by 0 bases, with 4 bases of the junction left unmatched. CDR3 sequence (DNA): TGTGCCAGCAGCCAAGAACCGGGAGGGAGCTCCTACGAGCAGTACTTC. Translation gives CASSQEPGGSSYEQYF.

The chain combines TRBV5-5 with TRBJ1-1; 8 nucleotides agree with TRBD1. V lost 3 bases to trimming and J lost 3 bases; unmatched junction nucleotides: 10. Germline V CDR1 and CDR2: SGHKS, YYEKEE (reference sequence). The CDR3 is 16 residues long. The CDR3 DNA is TGTGCCAGCAGCTCGGCAGGGGGCGCGAGGTACACTGAAGCTTTCTTT. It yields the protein CASSSAGGARYTEAFF.

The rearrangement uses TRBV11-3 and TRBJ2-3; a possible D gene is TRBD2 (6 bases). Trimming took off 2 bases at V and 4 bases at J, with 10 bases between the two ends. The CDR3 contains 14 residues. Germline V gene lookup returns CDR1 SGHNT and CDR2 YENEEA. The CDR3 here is CASSLSSVSDTQYF. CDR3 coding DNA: TGTGCCAGCAGCTTATCTAGCGTCTCAGATACGCAGTATTTT.

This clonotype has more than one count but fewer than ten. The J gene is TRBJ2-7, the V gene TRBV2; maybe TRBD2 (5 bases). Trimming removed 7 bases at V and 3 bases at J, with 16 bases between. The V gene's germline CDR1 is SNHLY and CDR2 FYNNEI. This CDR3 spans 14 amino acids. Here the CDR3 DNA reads TGTGCCAGCACTAGCTCGACCGCTGGCTACGAGCAGTACTTC. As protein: CASTSSTAGYEQYF.

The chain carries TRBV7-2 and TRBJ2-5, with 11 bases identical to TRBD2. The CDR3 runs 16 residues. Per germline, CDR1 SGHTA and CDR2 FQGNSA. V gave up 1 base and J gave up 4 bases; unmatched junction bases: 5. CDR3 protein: CASSLVTSGGLETQYF. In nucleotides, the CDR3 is TGTGCCAGCAGCTTAGTAACTAGCGGGGGCCTAGAGACCCAGTACTTC.

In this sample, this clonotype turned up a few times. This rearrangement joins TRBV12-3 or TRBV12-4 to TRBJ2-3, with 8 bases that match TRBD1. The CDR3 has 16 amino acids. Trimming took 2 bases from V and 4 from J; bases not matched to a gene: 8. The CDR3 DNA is TGTGCCAGCAGTTTACTTCGGACAGGGCTTTCAGATACGCAGTATTTT. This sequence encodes CASSLLRTGLSDTQYF.

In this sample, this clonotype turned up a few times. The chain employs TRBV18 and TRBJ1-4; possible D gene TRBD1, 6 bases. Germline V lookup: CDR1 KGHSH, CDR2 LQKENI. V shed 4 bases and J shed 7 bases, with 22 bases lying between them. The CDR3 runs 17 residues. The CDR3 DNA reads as TGTGCCAGCTCACTGAAAACAGGGCCACCGGGTGGTGAAAAACTGTTTTTT. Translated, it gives CASSLKTGPPGGEKLFF.

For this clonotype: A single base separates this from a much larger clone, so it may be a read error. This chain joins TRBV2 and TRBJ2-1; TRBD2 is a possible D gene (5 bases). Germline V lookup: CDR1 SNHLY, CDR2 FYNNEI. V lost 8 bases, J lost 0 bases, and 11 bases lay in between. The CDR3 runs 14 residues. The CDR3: CASREDSSYNEQFF. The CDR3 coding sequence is TGTGCCAGCCGAGAGGACTCCTCCTACAATGAGCAGTTCTTC.

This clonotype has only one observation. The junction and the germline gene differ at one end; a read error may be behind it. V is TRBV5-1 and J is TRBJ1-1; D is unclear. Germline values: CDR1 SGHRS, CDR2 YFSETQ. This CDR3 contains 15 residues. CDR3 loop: CASSFVGGWGTEAFF. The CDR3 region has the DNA TGTGCCAGCAGCTTTGTGGGAGGCTGGGGCACTGAAGCTTTCTTT.

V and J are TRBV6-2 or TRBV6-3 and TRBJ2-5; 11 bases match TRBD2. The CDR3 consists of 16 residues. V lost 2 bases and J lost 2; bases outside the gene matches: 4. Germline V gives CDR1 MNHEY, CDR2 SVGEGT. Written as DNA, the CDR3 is TGTGCCAGCAGTTACCCGGGACTAGCGGTTCAAGAGACCCAGTACTTC. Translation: CASSYPGLAVQETQYF.

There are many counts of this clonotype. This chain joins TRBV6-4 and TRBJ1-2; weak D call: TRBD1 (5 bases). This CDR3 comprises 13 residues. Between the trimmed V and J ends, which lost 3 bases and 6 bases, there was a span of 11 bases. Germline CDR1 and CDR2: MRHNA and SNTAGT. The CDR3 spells CASSDSGLDGYTF. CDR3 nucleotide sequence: TGTGCCAGCAGTGATTCAGGGTTGGATGGCTACACCTTC.

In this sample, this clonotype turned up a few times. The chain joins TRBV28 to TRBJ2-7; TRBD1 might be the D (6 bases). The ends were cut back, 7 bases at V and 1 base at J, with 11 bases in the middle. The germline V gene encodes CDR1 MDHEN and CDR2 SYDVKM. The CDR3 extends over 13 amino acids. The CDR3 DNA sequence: TGTGCCAGCACCTCACAGGGTTCCTACGAGCAGTACTTC. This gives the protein CASTSQGSYEQYF.

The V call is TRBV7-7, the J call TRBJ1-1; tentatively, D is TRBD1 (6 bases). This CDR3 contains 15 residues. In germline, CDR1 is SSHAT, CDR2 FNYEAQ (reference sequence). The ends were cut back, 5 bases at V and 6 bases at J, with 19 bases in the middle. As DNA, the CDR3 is TGTGCCAGCAGCATACCCCTACAGGGAGGGGCTGAAGCTTTCTTT. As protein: CASSIPLQGGAEAFF. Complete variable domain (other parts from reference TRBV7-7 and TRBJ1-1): GAGVSQSPRYKVTKRGQDVTLRCDPISSHATLYWYQQALGQGPEFLTYFNYEAQPDKSGLPSDRFSAERPEGSISTLTIQRTEQRDSAMYRCASSIPLQGGAEAFFGQGTRLTVV.

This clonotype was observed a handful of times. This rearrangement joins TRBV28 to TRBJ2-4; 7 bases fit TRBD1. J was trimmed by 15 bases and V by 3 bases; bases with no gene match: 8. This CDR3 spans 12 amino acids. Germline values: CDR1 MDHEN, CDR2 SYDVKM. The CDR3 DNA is TGTGCCAGCAGTTTTAAGGGGGCAATAGGGTACTTC. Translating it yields CASSFKGAIGYF.